These 4 T cell receptor beta chains originate from one sample sequenced in a study of blood T cell repertoires in COVID-19. Sequencing used immunoSEQ multiplex PCR; TCRdb keeps in-frame clones, though not all of them. The table shows 55,000 to 75,000 clones, with about four fifths occurring only once. The sequenced material came from peripheral blood. These TCRs come from a man at least 80 years old with COVID-19, enrolled during active disease.

The rearrangement joins TRBV30 to TRBJ2-5, with D maybe TRBD2 (5 bases). The CDR3 sequence is 10 residues long. Germline V gene sequence: CDR1 GTSNPN, CDR2 SVGIG (reference sequence). The CDR3: CTSGLETQYF. Here the CDR3 DNA reads TGTACCTCGGGGTTGGAGACCCAGTACTTC.

This clone was detected once. This chain joins TRBV28 and TRBJ2-5; maybe TRBD2 (5 bases). Germline-derived CDR1 and CDR2 are MDHEN and SYDVKM. The V end lost 6 bases, the J end lost 4 bases, and 9 bases lay between the germline ends. The CDR3 sequence is 12 residues long. CDR3 protein: CASSGDPETQYF. CDR3 nucleotides: TGTGCCAGCAGCGGGGATCCAGAGACCCAGTACTTC.

The J gene is TRBJ1-1, the V gene TRBV5-1; possibly TRBD1 for D (6 bases). The germline gives CDR1 SGHRS, CDR2 YFSETQ. This CDR3 comprises 15 residues. The V end lost 5 bases, the J end lost 4 bases, and 18 bases lay between the germline ends. The DNA for the CDR3 is TGCGCCAGCAGTGTGTACTCAGGGGACGGCACTGAAGCTTTCTTT. It yields the protein CASSVYSGDGTEAFF.

This chain uses TRBV7-9 with TRBJ1-2; D remains unclear. V lost 1 base and J lost 6, with 6 bases in between. Germline V gene data show CDR1 as SEHNR and CDR2 as FQNEAQ (reference sequence). The length of the CDR3 is 12 residues. The CDR3 loop reads CASSLGGNGYTF. The CDR3, as DNA: TGTGCCAGCAGCTTAGGCGGCAATGGCTACACCTTC.